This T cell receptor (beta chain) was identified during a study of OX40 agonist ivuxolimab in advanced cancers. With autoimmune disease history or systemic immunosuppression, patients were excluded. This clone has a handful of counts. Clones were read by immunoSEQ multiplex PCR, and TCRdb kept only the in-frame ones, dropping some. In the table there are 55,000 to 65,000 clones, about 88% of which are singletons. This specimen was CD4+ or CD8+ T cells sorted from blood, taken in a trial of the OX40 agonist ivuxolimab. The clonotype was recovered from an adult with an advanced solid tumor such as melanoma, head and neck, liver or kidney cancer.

In DNA form, the CDR3 reads TGTGCCATCAGTGAGACCCAGGGGAATTCTAATGAAAAACTGTTTTTT. It encodes CAISETQGNSNEKLFF. The chain combines TRBV10-3 with TRBJ1-4; D is perhaps TRBD1 (6 bases). Trimming removed 2 bases from V and 3 bases from J, with 13 bases in between. The germline gives CDR1 ENHRY, CDR2 SYGVKD. The CDR3 totals 16 residues.